This is a list of T cell receptor beta chains from one sample in a study of blood T cell repertoires in COVID-19. Clones were read by immunoSEQ multiplex PCR, and TCRdb kept only the in-frame ones, dropping some. Among some 170,000 clones listed, 90% were seen once. Material: peripheral blood. These receptors came from a man in his 60s with active or convalescent COVID-19. CDR3s include the opening cysteine and the closing phenylalanine or tryptophan. The order of the fields is clone size, J gene, D gene, CDR3 length, V gene, CDR3 protein, CDR3 DNA. A D gene is named only where the DNA matches it firmly. The size of a clone is reported for some rows only, either as once, few or many, or as a class for expanded clones.

>-|TRBJ1-5|-|13|TRBV5-1
CASSLAQDQPQHF
TGCGCCAGCAGCTTGGCGCAGGATCAGCCCCAGCATTTT
>-|TRBJ1-6|TRBD1|14|TRBV19
CASSPWTGNSPLHF
TGTGCCAGTAGTCCCTGGACAGGGAATTCACCCCTCCACTTT
>once|TRBJ2-3|TRBD2|15|TRBV5-4
CASSFQRGIADTQYF
TGTGCCAGCAGCTTTCAGCGGGGGATCGCAGATACGCAGTATTTT
>-|TRBJ2-6|-|17|TRBV7-9
CASSRVAPFSGANVLTF
TGTGCCAGCAGCCGTGTGGCCCCTTTCTCTGGGGCCAACGTCCTGACTTTC
>-|TRBJ1-1|-|15|TRBV5-1
CASSLGQQRNTEAFF
TGCGCCAGCAGCTTGGGACAGCAGAGGAACACTGAAGCTTTCTTT
>-|TRBJ2-7|TRBD1|16|TRBV6-2/TRBV6-3
CASSYILGTGTYEQYF
TGTGCCAGCAGTTACATTCTGGGGACAGGTACCTACGAGCAGTACTTC
>-|TRBJ2-5|TRBD1|16|TRBV10-3
CAISDPGQLDRETQYF
TGTGCCATCAGTGACCCGGGACAGTTGGATCGAGAGACCCAGTACTTC
>-|TRBJ1-6|-|15|TRBV5-1
CASSLADSKISPLHF
TGCGCCAGCAGCTTGGCGGACAGTAAAATTTCACCCCTCCACTTT
>-|TRBJ2-1|TRBD2|16|TRBV3-1/TRBV3-2
CASSNRLAGGPYEQFF
TGTGCCAGCAGCAACCGACTAGCGGGGGGGCCCTATGAGCAGTTCTTC
>-|TRBJ1-5|TRBD1|14|TRBV6-5
CASRTSGGAKPQHF
TGTGCCAGCAGAACCTCAGGGGGCGCGAAGCCCCAGCATTTT
>-|TRBJ2-1|-|17|TRBV7-2
CASSLAGTSIYYNEQFF
TGTGCCAGCAGCTTAGCCGGGACATCGATATACTACAATGAGCAGTTCTTC
>-|TRBJ1-3|-|13|TRBV6-5
CASDRYSGNTIYF
TGTGCCAGCGACAGGTACTCTGGAAACACCATATATTTT
>-|TRBJ1-3|-|15|TRBV7-6
CASSLFEGAGNTIYF
TGTGCCAGCAGCTTATTCGAGGGGGCTGGAAACACCATATATTTT
>-|TRBJ1-2|TRBD1|14|TRBV3-1/TRBV3-2
CASSATGGGYGYTF
TGTGCCAGCAGCGCTACAGGGGGCGGCTATGGCTACACCTTC
>-|TRBJ1-5|TRBD1|14|TRBV27
CASSYRGLNQPQHF
TGTGCCAGCAGTTACAGGGGGCTCAATCAGCCCCAGCATTTT
>-|TRBJ2-7|-|12|TRBV3-1/TRBV3-2
CASSHTGSEQYF
TGTGCCAGCAGCCATACAGGGTCCGAGCAGTACTTC
>-|TRBJ2-5|-|14|TRBV7-9
CASSLLAGVKTQYF
TGTGCCAGCAGCTTACTCGCAGGGGTGAAGACCCAGTACTTC
>-|TRBJ1-1|TRBD1|15|TRBV12-5
CASGRETGATTEAFF
TGTGCTAGTGGTCGAGAAACAGGGGCGACGACTGAAGCTTTCTTT
>-|TRBJ2-7|TRBD2|14|TRBV19
CASSVGTSSYEQYF
TGTGCCAGTAGTGTCGGGACTAGCTCCTACGAGCAGTACTTC
>-|TRBJ1-1|-|14|TRBV6-5
CASSYGGGNTEAFF
TGTGCCAGCAGTTACGGCGGGGGGAACACTGAAGCTTTCTTT
>-|TRBJ1-2|-|13|TRBV18
CASSPSGMYGYTF
TGTGCCAGCTCACCCTCAGGGATGTATGGCTACACCTTC
>-|TRBJ1-2|TRBD1|13|TRBV9
CASSTGQGYGYTF
TGTGCCAGCAGCACCGGACAGGGGTATGGCTACACCTTC